Shown below are 32 T cell receptor beta chains from a single sample sequenced in a study of preoperative IRX-2 immunotherapy in early breast cancer (dated by TCRdb to the late 2010s). The treatment or condition label, as the study defines it: preoperative locoregional IRX-2 cytokine immunotherapy. Libraries were made using the immunoSEQ multiplex PCR assay. TCRdb stores this immuneACCESS table with in-frame sequences only. Part of the clones is absent; in the studies checked, under half of the shortfall reflects unresolved V genes, and no reason is known for the rest. This sample comprises 20,000 to 30,000 clones, 70% to 90% of them detected only once. Of the sample, 25% to 35% is held by the ten largest clones. Sample: tumor tissue, taken after IRX-2 immunotherapy. These receptors all come from a human donor with breast cancer.

The chain combines TRBV7-8 with TRBJ1-5; the D gene is possibly TRBD1 (5 bases). V was shortened by 5 bases and J by 6 bases, with 17 bases between the two germline ends. Per the germline V gene, CDR1 is SGHVS and CDR2 is FQNEAQ. The CDR3 runs to 15 residues. The CDR3 DNA is TGTGCCAGCAGCCGCCTTGCGACGGGGCGTCAGCCCCAGCATTTT. This sequence encodes CASSRLATGRQPQHF.

The chain links TRBV5-1 to TRBJ2-7, with D possibly being TRBD2 (7 bases). The V and J ends lost 1 base and 6 bases respectively, with 11 bases between them. Germline V gives CDR1 SGHRS, CDR2 YFSETQ. The CDR3 sequence is 13 residues long. CDR3 DNA: TGCGCCAGCAGCTTGTCGGGGGGCAGCGAGCAGTACGTC. Encoded protein: CASSLSGGSEQYV.

This clone has a handful of counts. The chain couples TRBV5-1 to TRBJ1-1; no firm D call. Germline V CDR1 and CDR2: SGHRS, YFSETQ. This CDR3 contains 14 residues. Trimming shortened V by 2 bases and J by 0 bases, and 8 bases separated the two germline ends. CDR3: CASSFDTLNTEAFF. CDR3 sequence (DNA): TGCGCCAGCAGCTTTGACACCTTGAACACTGAAGCTTTCTTT.

The chain is built from TRBV28 and TRBJ1-5; D gene ambiguous. From germline, CDR1 is MDHEN and CDR2 SYDVKM. This CDR3 has 12 amino acids. Between the trimmed V and J ends, which lost 1 base and 6 bases, there was a span of 4 bases. CDR3 bases: TGTGCCAGCAGTTTATTCAGTCAGCCCCAGCATTTT. This codes for CASSLFSQPQHF.

V usage is TRBV18 and J usage is TRBJ1-5; D call uncertain. Germline V gives CDR1 KGHSH, CDR2 LQKENI. There are 14 residues in the CDR3. Trimming pared 5 bases from V and 2 bases from J, leaving 10 bases between. As DNA, the CDR3 is TGTGCCAGCTCAACCTCCGGGGGCAATCAGCCCCAGCATTTT. Residues: CASSTSGGNQPQHF.

The chain is built from TRBV7-2 and TRBJ1-2; perhaps TRBD1 as D (6 bases). V was cut by 5 bases and J by 7 bases, with 17 bases left in between. Germline V lookup: CDR1 SGHTA, CDR2 FQGNSA. This CDR3 is 14 amino acids long. The CDR3 reads CASSGQTGSGGYTF. The CDR3 nucleotides are TGTGCCAGCAGCGGGCAAACAGGGTCGGGTGGCTACACCTTC. Variable domain in full (rest from reference TRBV7-2 and TRBJ1-2): GAGVSQSPSNKVTEKGKDVELRCDPISGHTALYWYRQSLGQGLEFLIYFQGNSAPDKSGLPSDRFSAERTGGSVSTLTIQRTQQEDSAVYLCASSGQTGSGGYTFGSGTRLTVV.

There are a few counts of this clone. V usage is TRBV27 and J usage is TRBJ2-1; 10 bases fit TRBD2. The CDR3 has 16 residues. CDR1 is MNHEY, CDR2 SMNVEV, per germline (reference sequence). V dropped 3 bases and J dropped 2; count of bases not matched to a gene: 4. CDR3 sequence reads: CASSFRTSGTYNEQFF. In nucleotides, the CDR3 is TGTGCCAGCAGTTTCCGGACTAGCGGAACCTACAATGAGCAGTTCTTC.

The chain links TRBV14 to TRBJ1-6, with D possibly TRBD1 on 6 matching bases. The CDR3 runs to 14 residues. Germline V gene data show CDR1 as SGHDN and CDR2 as FVKESK. V was shortened by 3 bases and J by 7 bases, with 10 bases between the two germline ends. Here the CDR3 DNA reads TGTGCCAGCAGCCAGGCTACAGGGAATTCACCCCTCCACTTT. Amino acid sequence: CASSQATGNSPLHF.

The rearrangement joins TRBV13 to TRBJ2-2, with 11 bases matching TRBD2. The length of the CDR3 is 15 residues. CDR1 is PRHDT, CDR2 FYEKMQ, per germline (reference sequence). Losses at the gene ends were 5 bases for V and 4 bases for J; bases not matched to a gene: 3. The chain's CDR3 is CASSPGLAGTGELFF. CDR3 DNA sequence: TGTGCCAGCAGCCCAGGACTAGCGGGCACCGGGGAGCTGTTTTTT.

V is TRBV5-1 and J is TRBJ2-5; D tentatively reads TRBD1 or TRBD2 (5 bases each). The V gene lost 2 bases and the J gene lost 9 bases, with 8 bases spanning the gap. The length of the CDR3 is 11 residues. The germline CDR1 and CDR2 sequences are SGHRS and YFSETQ. The CDR3: CASSLGESQYF. DNA of the CDR3: TGCGCCAGCAGCTTAGGGGAGTCCCAGTACTTC.

This clone was seen a few times. This chain links TRBV30 with TRBJ1-2; D unresolved. There are 13 residues in the CDR3. The germline V and J ends were trimmed by 5 bases and 2 bases, with 12 bases remaining between them. Germline V gene lookup returns CDR1 GTSNPN and CDR2 SVGIG (reference sequence). The CDR3 here is CAWRTSRNYGYTF. The CDR3 DNA sequence: TGTGCCTGGCGGACGAGCAGGAACTATGGCTACACCTTC.

The J gene is TRBJ1-1, the V gene TRBV11-3; TRBD1 matches at 7 bases. CDR1 is SGHNT and CDR2 is YENEEA in the germline V gene. Trimming removed 5 bases from V and 5 bases from J; junction bases left unmatched: 17. The CDR3 is 17 residues long. In nucleotides, the CDR3 is TGTGCCAGCAGCGACCGACAGGGCGCTCCACTTCGGACTGAAGCTTTCTTT. This codes for CASSDRQGAPLRTEAFF.

This clone was observed once. The chain couples TRBV7-3 to TRBJ1-1; no reliable D call. CDR1 is SGHTA, CDR2 FQGTGA, per germline. The CDR3 totals 14 residues. Between the trimmed V and J ends, which lost 4 bases and 1 base, there was a span of 10 bases. This chain's CDR3 is CASSYGPANTEAFF. Here the CDR3 DNA reads TGTGCCAGCAGCTATGGCCCAGCGAACACTGAAGCTTTCTTT.

This chain joins TRBV5-6 and TRBJ1-4, with no clear D. Trimming pared 0 bases from V and 7 bases from J, leaving 10 bases between. This CDR3 is built from 14 residues. Germline lookup yields CDR1 SGHDT and CDR2 YYEEEE. The CDR3 nucleotides read TGTGCCAGCAGCTTGGCTGGGGTGGGTGAAAAACTGTTTTTT. Translated, it gives CASSLAGVGEKLFF.

This chain uses TRBV18 with TRBJ1-6; D remains unclear. The germline V gene has CDR1 KGHSH and CDR2 LQKENI. This CDR3 is 13 amino acids long. The V end was cut by 3 bases, the J end by 13 bases, with 13 bases between. The CDR3: CASSPSNIGPLHF. DNA for the CDR3: TGTGCCAGCTCACCCTCTAACATCGGTCCCCTCCACTTT.

V usage is TRBV4-2 and J usage is TRBJ1-5; D is unresolved. V gave up 5 bases and J gave up 4 bases, with 12 bases separating them. Germline CDR1 and CDR2: LGHNA and YNFKEQ. This CDR3 spans 14 amino acids. The DNA for the CDR3 is TGTGCCAGCAGCTTGGCCGGCAGTAATCAGCCCCAGCATTTT. Protein product: CASSLAGSNQPQHF.

The J gene is TRBJ2-6, the V gene TRBV27; D not certain. The CDR3 has 16 residues. Trimming removed 4 bases from V and 0 bases from J, with 10 bases in between. Germline values: CDR1 MNHEY, CDR2 SMNVEV (reference sequence). CDR3 nucleotide sequence: TGTGCCAGCAGTTCTTACCCCCCCTCTGGGGCCAACGTCCTGACTTTC. Translating gives CASSSYPPSGANVLTF. Looking up the rest from reference TRBV27 and TRBJ2-6 gives the full variable domain: EAQVTQNPRYLITVTGKKLTVTCSQNMNHEYMSWYRQDPGLGLRQIYYSMNVEVTDKGDVPEGYKVSRKEKRNFPLILESPSPNQTSLYFCASSSYPPSGANVLTFGAGSRLTVL.

The chain has TRBV2 and TRBJ2-5, with D perhaps matching TRBD1 (5 bases). The CDR3 has 14 residues. V lost 2 bases, J lost 5 bases, and 12 bases lay in between. CDR1 and CDR2 from the germline V gene are SNHLY and FYNNEI. In DNA, the CDR3 is TGTGCCAGCAGTGAATGGGGCCAAAGGGAGACCCAGTACTTC. The encoded protein is CASSEWGQRETQYF.

The J gene is TRBJ1-5, the V gene TRBV5-1; D is undetermined. Germline V CDR1 and CDR2: SGHRS, YFSETQ. V was shortened by 0 bases and J by 5 bases, with 6 bases between the two germline ends. This CDR3 region has 13 residues. CDR3 coding DNA: TGCGCCAGCAGCTTGGACAGTTATCAGCCCCAGCATTTT. It yields the protein CASSLDSYQPQHF.

This clone has just one count. This sequence joins TRBV30 and TRBJ1-2; D is undetermined. Per germline, CDR1 GTSNPN and CDR2 SVGIG (reference sequence). V was clipped by 2 bases and J by 4 bases, with 8 bases between them. The length of the CDR3 is 12 residues. As DNA, the CDR3 is TGTGCCTGGAGTCCCAGTTCCTATGGCTACACCTTC. Residues: CAWSPSSYGYTF.

The chain has TRBV7-9 and TRBJ1-4; D not resolved. CDR3 length: 16 residues. Germline-derived CDR1 and CDR2 are SEHNR and FQNEAQ (reference sequence). V lost 7 bases, J lost 4 bases, and 19 bases lay in between. The CDR3 spells CASTTRGLGNNEKLFF. In DNA form, the CDR3 reads TGTGCCAGCACCACAAGAGGGTTGGGTAATAATGAAAAACTGTTTTTT. Combining the CDR3 with reference TRBV7-9 and TRBJ1-4 gives the whole variable domain DTGVSQNPRHKITKRGQNVTFRCDPISEHNRLYWYRQTLGQGPEFLTYFQNEAQLEKSRLLSDRFSAERPKGSFSTLEIQRTEQGDSAMYLCASTTRGLGNNEKLFFGSGTQLSVL.

The chain couples TRBV10-1 to TRBJ2-3; TRBD1 agrees at 7 bases. Trimming removed 6 bases from V and 6 bases from J; junction bases left unmatched: 6. Germline V CDR1 and CDR2: WNHNN, SYGVQD (reference sequence). CDR3 length equals 13 residues. The CDR3 DNA reads as TGCGCCAGCAGCCCCGACAGGGCCGATACGCAGTATTTT. It codes for CASSPDRADTQYF.

The CDR3 protein is CASSVTGTENTEAFF. CDR3 bases: TGTGCCAGCAGCGTGACCGGGACCGAGAACACTGAAGCTTTCTTT. The V gene is TRBV9, the J gene TRBJ1-1, with D maybe TRBD1 (5 bases). The CDR3 loop spans 15 amino acids. Germline V gene lookup returns CDR1 SGDLS and CDR2 YYNGEE. The ends were cut back, 2 bases at V and 1 base at J, with 12 bases in the middle.

The chain carries TRBV7-2 and TRBJ1-6; D gene ambiguous. Germline lookup yields CDR1 SGHTA and CDR2 FQGNSA. The CDR3 has 15 amino acids. Trimming left V 3 bases short and J 8 bases short, with 14 bases between. The CDR3 here is CASSLGARSDSPLHF. In nucleotides, the CDR3 is TGTGCCAGCAGCTTGGGTGCCAGGTCGGATTCACCCCTCCACTTT.

The V gene is TRBV4-1, the J gene TRBJ1-2; D gene uncertain. CDR3 length: 16 residues. V was cut by 1 base and J by 8 bases, with 20 bases left in between. From germline, CDR1 is MGHRA and CDR2 YSYEKL. DNA for the CDR3: TGCGCCAGCAGCCAAGGAGAAGAGGCTTGGGCTTGGGGCTACACCTTC. As protein: CASSQGEEAWAWGYTF.

The V and J genes are TRBV6-6 and TRBJ2-2; D is possibly TRBD1 or TRBD2 (5 bases each). Trimming took off 4 bases at V and 4 bases at J, with 7 bases between the two ends. This CDR3 has 13 residues. Germline lookup yields CDR1 MNHNY and CDR2 SVGAGI (reference sequence). CDR3 nucleotides: TGTGCCAGCAGTTGGGACCTCACCGGGGAGCTGTTTTTT. Protein product: CASSWDLTGELFF.

The chain has TRBV12-5 and TRBJ2-5; 7 bases are shared with TRBD1. The CDR3 length is 15 residues. The germline CDR1 and CDR2 sequences are LGHNT and FRNRAP. With 4 bases clipped from V and 2 bases from J, the junction kept 7 bases outside the gene matches. The CDR3 region is CASGSQGLGQETQYF. The CDR3 DNA reads as TGTGCTAGTGGTTCACAGGGGCTGGGGCAAGAGACCCAGTACTTC.

This clone is a singleton in its sample. The V call is TRBV5-1, the J call TRBJ2-5; D might be TRBD1 (6 bases). The J call may be in error: the DNA end matches TRBJ2-7 better. Germline V CDR1 and CDR2: SGHRS, YFSETQ. The length of the CDR3 is 14 residues. Written as DNA, the CDR3 is TGCGCCAGCAGTTCCGGACAGTCGGGTAACGAGCAGTACTTC. It yields the protein CASSSGQSGNEQYF.

The chain links TRBV11-3 to TRBJ2-2; D unclear. The V end lost 7 bases, the J end lost 5 bases, and 11 bases lay between the germline ends. Germline V gene data show CDR1 as SGHNT and CDR2 as YENEEA. The CDR3 runs to 13 residues. Here the CDR3 DNA reads TGTGCCAGCAAGGACGCTTGGACCGGGGAGCTGTTTTTT. It encodes CASKDAWTGELFF.

This sequence joins TRBV18 and TRBJ2-3; D uncertain. V was pared by 6 bases and J by 2 bases, with 18 bases between. The germline CDR1 and CDR2 sequences are KGHSH and LQKENI. The CDR3 is 16 amino acids. The CDR3 reads CASSPRLSAVTDTQYF. DNA of the CDR3: TGTGCCAGCTCGCCCCGACTGAGCGCCGTCACAGATACGCAGTATTTT.

V gene TRBV5-1 combines with J gene TRBJ1-2, with 8 bases aligning to TRBD1. The V gene's germline CDR1 is SGHRS and CDR2 YFSETQ. This CDR3 spans 17 amino acids. V was pared by 4 bases and J by 2 bases, with 13 bases of the junction left unmatched. The CDR3: CASSPTPTGGVNYGYTF. CDR3 DNA: TGCGCCAGCAGCCCTACCCCCACAGGGGGAGTCAACTATGGCTACACCTTC.

V gene TRBV4-2 combines with J gene TRBJ1-1; no clear D gene. Between the trimmed V and J ends, which lost 5 bases and 6 bases, there was a span of 13 bases. The CDR3 runs to 13 residues. CDR1 is LGHNA, CDR2 YNFKEQ, per germline. The CDR3 DNA is TGTGCCAGCAGCTTTAAGGTTTACGCTGAAGCTTTCTTT. Translated, it gives CASSFKVYAEAFF.